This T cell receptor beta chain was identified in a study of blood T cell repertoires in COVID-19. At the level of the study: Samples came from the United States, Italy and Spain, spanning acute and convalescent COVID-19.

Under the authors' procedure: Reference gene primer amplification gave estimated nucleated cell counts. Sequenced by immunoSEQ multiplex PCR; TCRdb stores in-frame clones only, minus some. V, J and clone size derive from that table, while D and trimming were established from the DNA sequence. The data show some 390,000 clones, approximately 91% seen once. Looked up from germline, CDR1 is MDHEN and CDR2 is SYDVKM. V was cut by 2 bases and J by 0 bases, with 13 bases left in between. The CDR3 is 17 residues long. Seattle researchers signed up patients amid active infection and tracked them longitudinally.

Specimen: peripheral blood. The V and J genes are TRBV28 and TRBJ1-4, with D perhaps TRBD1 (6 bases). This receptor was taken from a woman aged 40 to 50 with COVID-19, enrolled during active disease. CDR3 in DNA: TGTGCCAGCAGTTTAACGGGACACCTCACAACTAATGAAAAACTGTTTTTT. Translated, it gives CASSLTGHLTTNEKLFF.